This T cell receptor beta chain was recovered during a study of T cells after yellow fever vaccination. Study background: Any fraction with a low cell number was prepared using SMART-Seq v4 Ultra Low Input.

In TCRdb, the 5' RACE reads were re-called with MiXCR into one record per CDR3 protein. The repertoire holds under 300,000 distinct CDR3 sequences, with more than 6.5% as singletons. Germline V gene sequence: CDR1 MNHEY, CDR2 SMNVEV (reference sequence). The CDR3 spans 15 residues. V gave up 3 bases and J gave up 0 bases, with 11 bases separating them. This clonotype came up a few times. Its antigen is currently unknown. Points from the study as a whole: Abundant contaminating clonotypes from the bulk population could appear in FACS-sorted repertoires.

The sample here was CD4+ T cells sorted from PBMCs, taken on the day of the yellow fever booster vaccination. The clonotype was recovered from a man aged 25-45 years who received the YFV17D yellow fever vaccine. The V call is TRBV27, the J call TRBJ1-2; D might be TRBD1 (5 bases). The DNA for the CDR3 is TGTGCCAGCAGTTTCGGGGTAGGGGCTAACTATGGCTACACCTTC. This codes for CASSFGVGANYGYTF.